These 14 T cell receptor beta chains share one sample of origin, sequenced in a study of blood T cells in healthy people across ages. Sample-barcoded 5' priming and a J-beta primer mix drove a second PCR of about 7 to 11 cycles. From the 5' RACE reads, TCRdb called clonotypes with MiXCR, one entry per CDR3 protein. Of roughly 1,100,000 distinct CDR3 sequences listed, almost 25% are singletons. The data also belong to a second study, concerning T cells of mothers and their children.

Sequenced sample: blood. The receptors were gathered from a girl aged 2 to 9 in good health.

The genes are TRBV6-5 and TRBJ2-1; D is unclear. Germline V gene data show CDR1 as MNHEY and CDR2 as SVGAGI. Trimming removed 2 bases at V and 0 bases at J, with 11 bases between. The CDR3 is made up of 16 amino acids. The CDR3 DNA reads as TGTGCCAGCAGTTACACAGATTACGGCTCCTACAATGAGCAGTTCTTC. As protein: CASSYTDYGSYNEQFF.

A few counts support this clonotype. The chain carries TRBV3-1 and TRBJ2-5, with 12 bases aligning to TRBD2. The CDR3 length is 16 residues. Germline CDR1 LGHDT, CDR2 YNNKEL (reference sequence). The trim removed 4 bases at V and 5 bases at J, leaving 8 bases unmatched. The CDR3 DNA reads TGTGCCAGCAGCCCTCCTAGCGGGAGGGAGGGGGAGACCCAGTACTTC. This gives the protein CASSPPSGREGETQYF.

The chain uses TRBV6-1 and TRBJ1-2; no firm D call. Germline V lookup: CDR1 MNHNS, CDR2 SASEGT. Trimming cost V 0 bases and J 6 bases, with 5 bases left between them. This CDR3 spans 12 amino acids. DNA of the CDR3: TGTGCCAGCAGTGAAGCGCGGGATGGCTACACCTTC. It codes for CASSEARDGYTF.

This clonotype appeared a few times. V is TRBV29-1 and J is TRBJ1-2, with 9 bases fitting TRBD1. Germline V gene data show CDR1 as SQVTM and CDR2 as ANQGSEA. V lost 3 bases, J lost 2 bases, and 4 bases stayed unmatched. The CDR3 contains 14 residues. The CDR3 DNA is TGCAGCGTTGATGGGACAGGGTCCAACTATGGCTACACCTTC. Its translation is CSVDGTGSNYGYTF. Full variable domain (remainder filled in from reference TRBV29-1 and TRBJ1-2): SAVISQKPSRDICQRGTSLTIQCQVDSQVTMMFWYRQQPGQSLTLIATANQGSEATYESGFVIDKFPISRPNLTFSTLTVSNMSPEDSSIYLCSVDGTGSNYGYTFGSGTRLTVV.

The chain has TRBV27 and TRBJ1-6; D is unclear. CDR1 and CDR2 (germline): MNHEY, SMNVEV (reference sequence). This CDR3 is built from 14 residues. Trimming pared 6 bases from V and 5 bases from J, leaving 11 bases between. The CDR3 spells CASSLVQNNSPLHF. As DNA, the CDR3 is TGTGCCAGCAGCCTGGTGCAGAATAATTCACCCCTCCACTTT.

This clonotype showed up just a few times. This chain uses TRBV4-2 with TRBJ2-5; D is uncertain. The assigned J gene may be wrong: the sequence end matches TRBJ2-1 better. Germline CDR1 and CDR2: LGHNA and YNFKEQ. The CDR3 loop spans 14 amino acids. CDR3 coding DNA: TGTGCCAGCAGCCAGTGGGCTAGCTACAATGAGCAGTTCTTC. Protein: CASSQWASYNEQFF.

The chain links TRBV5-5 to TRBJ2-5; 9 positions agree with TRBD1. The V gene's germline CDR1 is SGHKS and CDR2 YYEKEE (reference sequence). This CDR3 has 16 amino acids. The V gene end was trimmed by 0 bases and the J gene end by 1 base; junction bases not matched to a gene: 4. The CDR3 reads CASSLGDRVLQETQYF. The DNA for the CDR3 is TGTGCCAGCAGCTTGGGGGACAGGGTTCTCCAAGAGACCCAGTACTTC.

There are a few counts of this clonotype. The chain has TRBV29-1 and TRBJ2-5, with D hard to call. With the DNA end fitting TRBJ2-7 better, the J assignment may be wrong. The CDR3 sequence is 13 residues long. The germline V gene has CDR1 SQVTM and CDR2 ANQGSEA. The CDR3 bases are TGCAGCGTTGAAGATCAGGCCACCTACGAGCAGTACTTC. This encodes CSVEDQATYEQYF.

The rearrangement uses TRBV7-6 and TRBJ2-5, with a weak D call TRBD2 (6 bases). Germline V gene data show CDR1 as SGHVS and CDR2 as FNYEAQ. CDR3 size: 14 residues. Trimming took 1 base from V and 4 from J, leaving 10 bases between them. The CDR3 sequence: CASSLDTGGETQYF. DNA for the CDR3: TGTGCCAGCAGCTTAGACACCGGGGGAGAGACCCAGTACTTC.

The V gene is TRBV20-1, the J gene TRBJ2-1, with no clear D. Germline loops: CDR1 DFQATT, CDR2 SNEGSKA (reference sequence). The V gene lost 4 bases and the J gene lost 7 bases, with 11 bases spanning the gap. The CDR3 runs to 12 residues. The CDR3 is CSAIRGVNEQFF. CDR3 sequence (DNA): TGCAGTGCTATACGAGGTGTAAATGAGCAGTTCTTC.

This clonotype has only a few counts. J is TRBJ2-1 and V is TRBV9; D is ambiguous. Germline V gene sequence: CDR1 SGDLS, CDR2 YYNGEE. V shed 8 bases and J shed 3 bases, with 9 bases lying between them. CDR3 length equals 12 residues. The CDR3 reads CASAFNYNEQFF. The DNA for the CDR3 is TGTGCCAGTGCGTTTAACTACAATGAGCAGTTCTTC.

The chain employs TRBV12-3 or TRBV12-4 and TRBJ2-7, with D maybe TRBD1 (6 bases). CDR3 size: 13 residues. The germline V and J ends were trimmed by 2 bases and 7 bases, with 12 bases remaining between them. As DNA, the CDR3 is TGTGCCAGCAGTTTATTGGGGGCTTGGGAGCAGTACTTC. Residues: CASSLLGAWEQYF.

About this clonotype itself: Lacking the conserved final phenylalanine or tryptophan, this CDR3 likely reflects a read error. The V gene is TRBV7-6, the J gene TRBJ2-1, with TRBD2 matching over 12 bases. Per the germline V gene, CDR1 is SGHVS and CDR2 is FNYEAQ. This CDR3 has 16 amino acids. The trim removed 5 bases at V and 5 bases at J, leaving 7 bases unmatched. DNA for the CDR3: TGTGCCAGCAGCGTCGGGCTAGCGGGAGGGAACAATGAGCAGTTCCTC. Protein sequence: CASSVGLAGGNNEQFL.

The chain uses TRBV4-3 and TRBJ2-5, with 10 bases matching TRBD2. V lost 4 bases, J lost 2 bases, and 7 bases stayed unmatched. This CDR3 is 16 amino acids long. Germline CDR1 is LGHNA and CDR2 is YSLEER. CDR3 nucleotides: TGCGCCAGCAGCCGTGCACTAGCGGGGAGACAAGAGACCCAGTACTTC. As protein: CASSRALAGRQETQYF.